This T cell receptor beta chain was identified during a study of vaccination and CD4 T cells after COVID-19. Study as a whole: Each convalescent patient was PCR positive for SARS-CoV-2 on nasal swab; eight to ten cases were mild and one severe. Timing of post-vaccine sample collection was a median 72 days after dose two, with a range of 14 to 241. Sampling after COVID took place at a median of around 110 days (range 35 to 161) following diagnosis. Convalescent donors: six male, four female; seven Caucasian, two Asian, one multiracial, two Hispanic.

The CDR3 totals 14 residues. V lost 1 base to trimming and J lost 7 bases, with 10 bases between them. In germline, CDR1 is SNHLY, CDR2 FYNNEI. TCRdb analysed the PCR reads with MiXCR anew, one entry per CDR3 protein. The sample holds around 20,000 distinct CDR3 sequences; around 57% are singletons and the top ten take over 0.75%. The V and J genes are TRBV2 and TRBJ2-2; D gene unclear. The input for sequencing was CD4+ T cells from blood, taken before SARS-CoV-2 vaccination. This receptor was identified in a human donor who had recovered from COVID-19. CDR3 loop: CASSEVGSGGELFF. CDR3 DNA sequence: TGTGCCAGCAGTGAAGTCGGTTCGGGCGGGGAGCTGTTTTTT.